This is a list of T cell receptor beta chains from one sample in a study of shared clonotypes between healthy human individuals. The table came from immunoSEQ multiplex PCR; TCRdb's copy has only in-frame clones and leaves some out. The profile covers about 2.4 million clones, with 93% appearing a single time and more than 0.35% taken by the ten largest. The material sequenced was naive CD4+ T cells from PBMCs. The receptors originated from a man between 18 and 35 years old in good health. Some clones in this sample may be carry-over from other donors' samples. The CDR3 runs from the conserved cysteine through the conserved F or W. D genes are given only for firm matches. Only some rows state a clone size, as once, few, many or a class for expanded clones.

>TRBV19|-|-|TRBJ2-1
CASSIPSILGEQFF
TGTGCCAGTAGTATTCCTAGTATTTTGGGTGAGCAGTTCTTC
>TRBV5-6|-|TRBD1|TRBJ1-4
CASRPWTGREKLFF
TGTGCCAGCAGACCCTGGACAGGGCGGGAAAAACTGTTTTTT
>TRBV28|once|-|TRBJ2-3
CASRSMELPTDTQYF
TGTGCCAGCAGATCAATGGAACTACCCACAGATACGCAGTATTTT
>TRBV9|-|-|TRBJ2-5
CASSHFRGEGETQYF
TGTGCCAGCAGCCACTTTCGCGGGGAAGGGGAGACCCAGTACTTC
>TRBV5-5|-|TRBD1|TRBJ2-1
CASSTLGQGNNEQFF
TGTGCCAGCAGCACGTTGGGACAGGGCAACAATGAGCAGTTCTTC
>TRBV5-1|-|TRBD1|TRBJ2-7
CASSLSEQGSEQYF
TGCGCCAGCAGCTTGAGTGAACAGGGGAGCGAGCAGTACTTC
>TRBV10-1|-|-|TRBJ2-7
CASSLDGYEQYF
TGCGCCAGCAGTCTCGACGGCTACGAGCAGTACTTC
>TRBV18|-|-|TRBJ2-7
CASSSGSYEQYF
TGTGCCAGCTCATCCGGGTCCTACGAGCAGTACTTC
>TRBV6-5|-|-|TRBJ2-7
CASGRYEQYF
TGTGCCAGCGGAAGGTACGAGCAGTACTTC
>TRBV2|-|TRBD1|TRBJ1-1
CASSPTGDTEAFF
TGTGCCAGCAGCCCCACAGGGGACACTGAAGCTTTCTTT
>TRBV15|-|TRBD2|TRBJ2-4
CATSRDPRGGGIQYF
TGTGCCACCAGCAGGGATCCGCGTGGGGGGGGCATTCAGTACTTC
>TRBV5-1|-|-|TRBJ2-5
CASSLGPIQETQYF
TGCGCCAGCAGCTTGGGCCCTATCCAAGAGACCCAGTACTTC
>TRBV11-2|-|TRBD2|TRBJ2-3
CASSPRLAGTITDTQYF
TGTGCCAGCAGCCCCCGACTAGCGGGAACTATCACAGATACGCAGTATTTT
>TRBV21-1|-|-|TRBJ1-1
CASSSRGGRSNTEAFF
TGTGCCAGCAGCTCCCGGGGTGGCAGGAGTAACACTGAAGCTTTCTTT
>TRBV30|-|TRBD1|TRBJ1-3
CAWGNRGLGGNTIYF
TGTGCCTGGGGGAACAGGGGGCTCGGTGGAAACACCATATATTTT
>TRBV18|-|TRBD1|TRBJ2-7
CASSTGGVKSYEQYF
TGTGCCAGCTCAACAGGGGGCGTTAAGTCCTACGAGCAGTACTTC
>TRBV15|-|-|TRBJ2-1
CATSRGRDTRNEQFF
TGTGCCACCAGCAGAGGACGCGATACCCGGAATGAGCAGTTCTTC
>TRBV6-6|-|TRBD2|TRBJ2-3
CASSRTSVPSTDTQYF
TGTGCCAGCAGTCGGACTAGCGTTCCTAGCACAGATACGCAGTATTTT
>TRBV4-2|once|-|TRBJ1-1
CASSHKMGDPLNTEAFF
TGTGCCAGCAGCCATAAGATGGGAGACCCCCTGAACACTGAAGCTTTCTTT
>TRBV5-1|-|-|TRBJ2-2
CASSLDRRNTGELFF
TGCGCCAGCAGCTTGGACAGAAGGAACACCGGGGAGCTGTTTTTT
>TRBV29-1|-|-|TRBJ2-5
CSVSLRLQRQETQYF
TGCAGCGTGAGCCTGCGGCTACAGCGGCAAGAGACCCAGTACTTC
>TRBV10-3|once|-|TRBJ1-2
CAISDLTGSGDGYTF
TGTGCCATCAGTGACCTAACCGGGTCCGGCGATGGCTACACCTTC
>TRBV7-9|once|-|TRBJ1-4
CASSSSLLGAPTNEKLFF
TGTGCCAGCAGCTCCTCCCTCTTGGGGGCACCAACTAATGAAAAACTGTTTTTT
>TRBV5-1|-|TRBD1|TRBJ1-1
CASSLGVTGGSEAFF
TGCGCCAGCAGCTTGGGCGTGACAGGGGGCTCAGAAGCTTTCTTT
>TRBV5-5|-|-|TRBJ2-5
CASSFPQETQYF
TGTGCCAGCAGCTTCCCCCAAGAGACCCAGTACTTC
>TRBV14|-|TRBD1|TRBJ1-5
CASSRGQGNQPQHF
TGTGCCAGCAGCCGCGGACAGGGCAATCAGCCCCAGCATTTT
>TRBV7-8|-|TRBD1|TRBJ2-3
CASSFRGTGGTDTQYF
TGTGCCAGCAGCTTTCGGGGGACAGGGGGCACAGATACGCAGTATTTT
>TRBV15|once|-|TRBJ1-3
CATSRAGGRTGNTIYF
TGTGCCACCAGCAGAGCGGGGGGGCGTACTGGAAACACCATATATTTT
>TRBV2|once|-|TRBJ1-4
CASVRWTATNEKLFF
TGTGCCAGCGTGAGGTGGACAGCAACTAATGAAAAACTGTTTTTT
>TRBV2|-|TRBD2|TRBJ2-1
CATSSGSPHEQFF
TGTGCCACCTCTAGCGGGAGTCCCCATGAGCAGTTCTTC
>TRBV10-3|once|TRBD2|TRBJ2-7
CAIRPDRSGGGSYEQYF
TGTGCCATCAGGCCCGACAGGTCGGGGGGGGGCTCCTACGAGCAGTACTTC
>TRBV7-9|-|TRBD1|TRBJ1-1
CASSSIRDRGRVAFF
TGTGCCAGCAGCTCAATCCGGGACAGGGGGCGCGTGGCTTTCTTT
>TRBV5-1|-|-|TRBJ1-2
CASSFGPPDYGYTF
TGCGCCAGCAGCTTCGGACCGCCAGACTATGGCTACACCTTC
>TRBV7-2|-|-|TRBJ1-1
CASSLVGAMNTEAFF
TGTGCCAGCAGCTTAGTCGGGGCCATGAACACTGAAGCTTTCTTT
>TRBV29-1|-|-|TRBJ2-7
CSVFTLLSYEQYF
TGCAGCGTTTTCACCCTGCTCTCCTACGAGCAGTACTTC
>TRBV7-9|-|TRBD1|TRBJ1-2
CASSPVGTGGFGYTF
TGTGCCAGCAGCCCAGTCGGGACAGGGGGCTTTGGCTACACCTTC
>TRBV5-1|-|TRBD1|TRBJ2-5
CASSPPGTVGETQYF
TGCGCCAGCAGCCCCCCCGGGACAGTGGGAGAGACCCAGTACTTC
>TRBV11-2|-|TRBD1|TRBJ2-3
CASSSPGQGSRTQYF
TGTGCCAGCAGCTCCCCGGGACAGGGATCAAGGACGCAGTATTTT
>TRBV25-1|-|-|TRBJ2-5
CASSYTTGPQETQYF
TGTGCCAGCAGCTACACAACAGGGCCGCAAGAGACCCAGTACTTC
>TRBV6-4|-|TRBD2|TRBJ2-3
CASSDIVGRECLGDTQYF
TGTGCCAGCAGTGATATCGTGGGGCGGGAGTGTTTAGGAGATACGCAGTATTTT
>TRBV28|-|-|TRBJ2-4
CASSNPTAIAKNIQYF
TGTGCCAGCAGTAACCCGACAGCCATAGCCAAAAACATTCAGTACTTC
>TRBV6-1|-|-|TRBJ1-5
CASSEAWVINQPQHF
TGTGCCAGCAGTGAAGCCTGGGTAATCAATCAGCCCCAGCATTTT
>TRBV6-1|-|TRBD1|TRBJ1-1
CASSEAGGQGAFF
TGTGCCAGCAGTGAAGCGGGAGGACAGGGCGCTTTCTTT
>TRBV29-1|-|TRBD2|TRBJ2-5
CSVGWRGSETQYF
TGCAGCGTTGGTTGGCGCGGGAGTGAGACCCAGTACTTC
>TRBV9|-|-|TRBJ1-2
CASSARQENYGYTF
TGTGCCAGCAGCGCGAGACAGGAGAACTATGGCTACACCTTC
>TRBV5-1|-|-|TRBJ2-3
CASSLTRTTDTQYF
TGCGCCAGCAGCTTGACCCGAACCACAGATACGCAGTATTTT
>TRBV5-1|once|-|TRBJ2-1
CASSLEGGYTYNEQFF
TGCGCCAGCAGCTTGGAGGGGGGGTACACCTACAATGAGCAGTTCTTC
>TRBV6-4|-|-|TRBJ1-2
CASSEERTALDYTF
TGTGCCAGCAGTGAAGAGCGTACCGCTTTGGACTACACCTTC
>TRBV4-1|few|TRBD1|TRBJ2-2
CASSPTGSTGELFF
TGCGCCAGCAGCCCGACAGGGAGTACCGGGGAGCTGTTTTTT
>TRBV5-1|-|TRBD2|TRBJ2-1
CASSLVLAGSYNEQFF
TGCGCCAGCAGCTTGGTCCTAGCGGGGTCCTACAATGAGCAGTTCTTC
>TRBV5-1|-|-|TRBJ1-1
CASSLVGRNTEAFF
TGCGCCAGCAGCTTGGTCGGACGAAACACTGAAGCTTTCTTT
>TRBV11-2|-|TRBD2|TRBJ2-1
CASTPWEDKGTSGRGKEFF
TGTGCCAGCACCCCTTGGGAAGACAAGGGGACTAGCGGGAGGGGGAAAGAGTTCTTC
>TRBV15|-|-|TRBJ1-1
CATSRDLTGSGEAFF
TGTGCCACCAGCAGAGATCTAACGGGCAGCGGTGAAGCTTTCTTT
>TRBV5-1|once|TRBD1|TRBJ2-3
CASSLRDRSFSTQYF
TGCGCCAGCAGCCTACGGGACAGATCCTTTTCTACGCAGTATTTT
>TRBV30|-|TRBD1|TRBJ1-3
CAWSRDSSGNTIYF
TGTGCCTGGAGCCGGGACAGCTCTGGAAACACCATATATTTT
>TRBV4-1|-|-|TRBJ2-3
CASSRREGTATDTQYF
TGCGCCAGCAGCAGACGAGAGGGAACCGCCACAGATACGCAGTATTTT
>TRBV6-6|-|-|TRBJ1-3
CASSTGRTRNTIYF
TGTGCCAGCAGCACGGGCCGAACCAGAAACACCATATATTTT
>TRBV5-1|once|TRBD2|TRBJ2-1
CASSLAPAGGGDEQFF
TGCGCCAGCAGCTTGGCCCCAGCGGGAGGCGGCGATGAGCAGTTCTTC
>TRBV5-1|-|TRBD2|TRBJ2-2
CASSPSGQNTGELFF
TGCGCCAGCAGTCCTAGCGGGCAGAACACCGGGGAGCTGTTTTTT